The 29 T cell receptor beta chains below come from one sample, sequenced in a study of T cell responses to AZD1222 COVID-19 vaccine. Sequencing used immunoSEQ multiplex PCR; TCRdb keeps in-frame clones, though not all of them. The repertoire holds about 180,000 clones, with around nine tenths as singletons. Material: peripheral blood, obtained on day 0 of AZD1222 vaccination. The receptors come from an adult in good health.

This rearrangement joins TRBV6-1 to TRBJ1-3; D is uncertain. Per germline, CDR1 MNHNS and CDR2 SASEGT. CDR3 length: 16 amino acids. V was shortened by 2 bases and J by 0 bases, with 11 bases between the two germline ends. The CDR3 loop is CASSEHPDNSGNTIYF. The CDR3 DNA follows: TGTGCCAGCAGTGAACACCCTGACAACTCTGGAAACACCATATATTTT.

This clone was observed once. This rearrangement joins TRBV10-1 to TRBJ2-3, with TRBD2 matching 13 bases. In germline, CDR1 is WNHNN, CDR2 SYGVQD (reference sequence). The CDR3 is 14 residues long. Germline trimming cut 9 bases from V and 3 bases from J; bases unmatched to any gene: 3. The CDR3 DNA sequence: TGCGCCAGACGGACTAGCGGGAGTACAGATACGCAGTATTTT. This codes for CARRTSGSTDTQYF.

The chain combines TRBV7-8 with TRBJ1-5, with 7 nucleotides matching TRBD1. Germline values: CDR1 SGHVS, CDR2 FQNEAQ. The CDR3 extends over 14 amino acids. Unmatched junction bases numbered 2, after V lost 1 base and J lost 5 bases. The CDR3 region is CASSLDRGDQPQHF. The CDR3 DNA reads TGTGCCAGCAGCTTAGACAGGGGTGATCAGCCCCAGCATTTT.

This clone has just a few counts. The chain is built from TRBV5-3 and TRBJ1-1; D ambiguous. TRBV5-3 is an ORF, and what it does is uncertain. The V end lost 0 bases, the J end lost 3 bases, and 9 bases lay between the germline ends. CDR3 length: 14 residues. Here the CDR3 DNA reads TGTGCCAGAAGCTTGGCAGCGAGGGACACTGAAGCTTTCTTT. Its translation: CARSLAARDTEAFF.

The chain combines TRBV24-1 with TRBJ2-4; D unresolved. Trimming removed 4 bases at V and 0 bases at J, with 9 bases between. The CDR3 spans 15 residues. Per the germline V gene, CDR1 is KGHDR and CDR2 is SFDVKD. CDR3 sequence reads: CATSDRQIAKNIQYF. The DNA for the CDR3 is TGTGCCACCAGTGACAGGCAGATAGCCAAAAACATTCAGTACTTC.

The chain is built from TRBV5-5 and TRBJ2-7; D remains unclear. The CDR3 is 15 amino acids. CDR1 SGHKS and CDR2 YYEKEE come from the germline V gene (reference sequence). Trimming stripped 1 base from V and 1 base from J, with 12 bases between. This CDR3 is CASSLQPDSSYEQYF. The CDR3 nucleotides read TGTGCCAGCAGCTTGCAACCAGATTCGTCCTACGAGCAGTACTTC. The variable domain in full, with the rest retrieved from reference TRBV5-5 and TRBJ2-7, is DAGVTQSPTHLIKTRGQQVTLRCSPISGHKSVSWYQQVLGQGPQFIFQYYEKEERGRGNFPDRFSARQFPNYSSELNVNALLLGDSALYLCASSLQPDSSYEQYFGPGTRLTVT.

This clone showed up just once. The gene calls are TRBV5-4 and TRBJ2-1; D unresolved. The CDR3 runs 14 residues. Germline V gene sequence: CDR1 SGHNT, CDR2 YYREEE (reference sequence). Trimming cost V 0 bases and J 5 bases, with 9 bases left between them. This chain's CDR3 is CASSLVGINNEQFF. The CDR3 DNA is TGTGCCAGCAGCTTGGTTGGAATCAACAATGAGCAGTTCTTC.

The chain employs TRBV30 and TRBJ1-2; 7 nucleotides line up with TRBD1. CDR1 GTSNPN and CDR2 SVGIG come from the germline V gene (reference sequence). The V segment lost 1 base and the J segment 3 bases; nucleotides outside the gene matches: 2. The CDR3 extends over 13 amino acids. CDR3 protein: CAWSGTGDYGYTF. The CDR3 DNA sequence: TGTGCCTGGAGTGGAACAGGGGACTATGGCTACACCTTC.

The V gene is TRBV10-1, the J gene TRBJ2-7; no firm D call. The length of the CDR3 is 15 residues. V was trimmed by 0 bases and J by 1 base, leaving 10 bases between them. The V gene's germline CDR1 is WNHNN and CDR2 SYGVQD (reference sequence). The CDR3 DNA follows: TGCGCCAGCAGTGAGTCGCATGGGTCATCCTACGAGCAGTACTTC. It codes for CASSESHGSSYEQYF.

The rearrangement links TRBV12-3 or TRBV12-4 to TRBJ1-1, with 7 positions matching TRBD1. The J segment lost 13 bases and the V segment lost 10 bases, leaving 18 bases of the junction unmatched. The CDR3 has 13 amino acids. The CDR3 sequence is CATGVSAGGAGFF. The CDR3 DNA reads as TGTGCCACCGGAGTTTCGGCAGGGGGTGCTGGTTTCTTT.

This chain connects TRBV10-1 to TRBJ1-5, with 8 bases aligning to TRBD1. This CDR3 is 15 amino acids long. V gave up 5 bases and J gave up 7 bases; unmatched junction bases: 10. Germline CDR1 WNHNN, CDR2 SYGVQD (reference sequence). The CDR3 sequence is CASSSQDREGQPQHF. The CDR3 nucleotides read TGCGCCAGCAGTTCCCAGGACAGGGAGGGCCAGCCCCAGCATTTT.

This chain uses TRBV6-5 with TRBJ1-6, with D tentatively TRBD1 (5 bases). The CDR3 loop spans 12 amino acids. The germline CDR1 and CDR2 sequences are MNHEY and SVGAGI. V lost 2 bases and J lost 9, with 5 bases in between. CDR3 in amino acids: CASSYQGSPLHF. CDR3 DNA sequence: TGTGCCAGCAGTTACCAGGGTTCACCCCTCCACTTT.

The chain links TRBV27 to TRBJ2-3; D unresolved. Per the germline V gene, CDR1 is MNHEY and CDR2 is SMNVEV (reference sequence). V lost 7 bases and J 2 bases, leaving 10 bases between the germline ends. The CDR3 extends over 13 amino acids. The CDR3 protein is CASKRAATDTQYF. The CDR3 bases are TGTGCCAGCAAAAGGGCAGCCACAGATACGCAGTATTTT.

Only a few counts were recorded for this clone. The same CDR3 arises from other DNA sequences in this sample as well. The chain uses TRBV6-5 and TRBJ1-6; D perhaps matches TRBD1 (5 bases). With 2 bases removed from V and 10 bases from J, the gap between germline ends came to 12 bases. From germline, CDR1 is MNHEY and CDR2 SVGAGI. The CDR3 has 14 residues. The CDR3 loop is CASSYLQGSSPLHF. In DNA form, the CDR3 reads TGTGCCAGCAGTTACCTGCAGGGATCATCACCCCTCCACTTT.

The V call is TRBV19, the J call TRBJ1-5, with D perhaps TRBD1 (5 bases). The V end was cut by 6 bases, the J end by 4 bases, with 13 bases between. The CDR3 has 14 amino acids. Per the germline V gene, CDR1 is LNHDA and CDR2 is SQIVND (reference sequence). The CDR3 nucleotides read TGTGCCAGTAGAATCCCAAGGGGTAATCAGCCCCAGCATTTT. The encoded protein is CASRIPRGNQPQHF.

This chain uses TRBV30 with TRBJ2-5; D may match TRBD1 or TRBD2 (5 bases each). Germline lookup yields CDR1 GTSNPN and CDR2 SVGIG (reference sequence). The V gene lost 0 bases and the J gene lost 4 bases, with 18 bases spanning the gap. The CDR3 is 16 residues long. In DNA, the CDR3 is TGTGCCTGGAGTGTTGAGGCAGGGAGTTATGGAGAGACCCAGTACTTC. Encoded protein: CAWSVEAGSYGETQYF.

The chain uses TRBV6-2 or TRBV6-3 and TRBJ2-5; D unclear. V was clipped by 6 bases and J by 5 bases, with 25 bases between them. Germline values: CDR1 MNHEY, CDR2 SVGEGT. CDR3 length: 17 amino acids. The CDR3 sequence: CASSRIGIQPLTETQYF. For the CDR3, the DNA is TGTGCCAGCAGCCGAATCGGAATACAGCCGCTGACCGAGACCCAGTACTTC.

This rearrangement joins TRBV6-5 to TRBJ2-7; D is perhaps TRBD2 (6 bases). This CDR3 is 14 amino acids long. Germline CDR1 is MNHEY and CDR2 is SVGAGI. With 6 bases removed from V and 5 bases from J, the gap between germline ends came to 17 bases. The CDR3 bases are TGTGCCAGCAGCTACGGGGGTAGTCGGGACGAGCAGTACTTC. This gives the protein CASSYGGSRDEQYF.

The CDR3 sequence: CASSLWEGSTEAFF. The CDR3, as DNA: TGTGCCAGCAGCCTGTGGGAAGGGAGCACTGAAGCTTTCTTT. The chain recombines TRBV5-5 with TRBJ1-1; D call uncertain. The germline V gene has CDR1 SGHKS and CDR2 YYEKEE (reference sequence). Trimming left V 4 bases short and J 4 bases short, with 14 bases between. The CDR3 extends over 14 amino acids.

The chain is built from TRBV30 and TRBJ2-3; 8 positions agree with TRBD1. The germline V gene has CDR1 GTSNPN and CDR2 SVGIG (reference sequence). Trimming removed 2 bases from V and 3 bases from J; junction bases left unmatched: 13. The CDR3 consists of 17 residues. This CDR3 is CAWSPETGTGVTDTQYF. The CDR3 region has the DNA TGTGCCTGGAGTCCAGAAACCGGGACAGGCGTTACAGATACGCAGTATTTT.

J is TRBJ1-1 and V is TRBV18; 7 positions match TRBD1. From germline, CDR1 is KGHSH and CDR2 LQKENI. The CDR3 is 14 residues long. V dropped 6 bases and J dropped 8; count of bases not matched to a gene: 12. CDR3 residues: CASSPNGGQTEAFF. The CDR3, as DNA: TGTGCCAGCTCTCCTAACGGGGGACAGACCGAAGCTTTCTTT.

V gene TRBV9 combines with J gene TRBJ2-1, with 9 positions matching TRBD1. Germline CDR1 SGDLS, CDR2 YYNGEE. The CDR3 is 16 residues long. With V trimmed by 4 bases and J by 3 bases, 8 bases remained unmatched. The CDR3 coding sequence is TGTGCCAGCAGCTTTGCTTGGGGACAGGGCTACAATGAGCAGTTCTTC. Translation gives CASSFAWGQGYNEQFF.

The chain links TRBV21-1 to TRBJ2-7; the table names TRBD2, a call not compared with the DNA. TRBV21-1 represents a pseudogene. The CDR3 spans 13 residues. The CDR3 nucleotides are TGTGCCAGCAGCAAAGTCGGGAATTACGAGCAGTACTTC. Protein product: CASSKVGNYEQYF.

This CDR3 reads CASSLVRDHEQYF. The CDR3 nucleotides are TGTGCCAGCAGCTTAGTCAGGGACCACGAGCAGTACTTC. This sequence joins TRBV11-2 and TRBJ2-7; either TRBD1 or TRBD2 may fit D (5 bases each). In germline, CDR1 is SGHAT, CDR2 FQNNGV. Trimming left V 1 base short and J 5 bases short, with 9 bases between. The CDR3 totals 13 residues.

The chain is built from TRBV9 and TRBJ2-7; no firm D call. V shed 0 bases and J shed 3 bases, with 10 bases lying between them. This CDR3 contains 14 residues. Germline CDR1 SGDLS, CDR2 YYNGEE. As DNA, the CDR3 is TGTGCCAGCAGCGTAGGGTACAGCAACTACGAGCAGTACTTC. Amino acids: CASSVGYSNYEQYF.

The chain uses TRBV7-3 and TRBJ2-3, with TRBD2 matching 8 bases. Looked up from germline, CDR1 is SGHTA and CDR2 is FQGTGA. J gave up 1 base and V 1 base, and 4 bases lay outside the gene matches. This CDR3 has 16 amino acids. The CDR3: CASSLKAGVGTDTQYF. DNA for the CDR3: TGTGCCAGCAGCTTAAAAGCGGGAGTTGGCACAGATACGCAGTATTTT.

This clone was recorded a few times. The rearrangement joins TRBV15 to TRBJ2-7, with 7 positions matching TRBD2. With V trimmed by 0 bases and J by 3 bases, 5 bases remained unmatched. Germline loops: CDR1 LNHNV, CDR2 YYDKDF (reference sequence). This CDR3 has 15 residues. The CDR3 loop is CATSRDLASGYEQYF. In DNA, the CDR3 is TGTGCCACCAGCAGAGATCTAGCTAGCGGCTACGAGCAGTACTTC.

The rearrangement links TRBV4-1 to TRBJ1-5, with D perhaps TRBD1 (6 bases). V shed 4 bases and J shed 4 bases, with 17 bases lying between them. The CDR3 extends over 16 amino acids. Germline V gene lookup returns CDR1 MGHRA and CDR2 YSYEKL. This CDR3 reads CASSLGTGLSNQPQHF. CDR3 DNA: TGCGCCAGCAGCCTAGGCACAGGGTTATCAAATCAGCCCCAGCATTTT.

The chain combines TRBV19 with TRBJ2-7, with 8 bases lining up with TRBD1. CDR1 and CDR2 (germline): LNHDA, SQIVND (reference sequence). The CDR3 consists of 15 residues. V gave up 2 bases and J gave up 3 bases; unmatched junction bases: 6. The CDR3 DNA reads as TGTGCCAGTAGTATAAGTGGACAGGGTTACTACGAGCAGTACTTC. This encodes CASSISGQGYYEQYF.